The 27 T cell receptor beta chains below come from one sample, sequenced in a study of cytomegalovirus exposure and HLA in healthy donors. The PCR used 60 Vbeta and 13 Jbeta primers. The assay was immunoSEQ multiplex PCR, and TCRdb's table has in-frame clones only and misses some. In the table there are about 170,000 clones, approximately 86% of which are singletons. The sequencing sample was made of PBMCs. Source of these receptors: a male donor in good health and CMV-seronegative.

This clone has only one observation. This rearrangement joins TRBV11-2 to TRBJ2-7; 8 bases are a match to TRBD1. The CDR3 has 15 amino acids. The trim removed 3 bases at V and 3 bases at J, leaving 7 bases unmatched. The germline V gene encodes CDR1 SGHAT and CDR2 FQNNGV. DNA of the CDR3: TGTGCCAGCAGCTTTACGACAGGGGAGAGCTACGAGCAGTACTTC. Residues: CASSFTTGESYEQYF.

V gene TRBV28 combines with J gene TRBJ2-1; 10 nucleotides line up with TRBD2. This CDR3 comprises 18 residues. Trimming removed 9 bases from V and 0 bases from J; junction bases left unmatched: 14. Germline V gene lookup returns CDR1 MDHEN and CDR2 SYDVKM. The CDR3 DNA reads as TGTGCCAGTAAGATACCAGCGGGAGGGCCTTCCTCCTACAATGAGCAGTTCTTC. Protein: CASKIPAGGPSSYNEQFF.

V usage is TRBV7-2 and J usage is TRBJ2-1, with D unclear. The CDR3 is 11 amino acids. With 3 bases removed from V and 7 bases from J, the gap between germline ends came to 4 bases. Per germline, CDR1 SGHTA and CDR2 FQGNSA. The CDR3 region has the DNA TGTGCCAGCAGCTTTATAAATGAGCAGTTCTTC. Translating it yields CASSFINEQFF.

V usage is TRBV7-6 and J usage is TRBJ2-7, with 11 bases matching TRBD2. From germline, CDR1 is SGHVS and CDR2 FNYEAQ. J was trimmed by 7 bases and V by 5 bases; bases with no gene match: 10. The CDR3 runs to 15 residues. CDR3 nucleotides: TGTGCCAGCAGCACCAATAGCGGGAGGGCCGGGGAGCAGTACTTC. As protein: CASSTNSGRAGEQYF. Variable domain in full (rest from reference TRBV7-6 and TRBJ2-7): GAGVSQSPRYKVTKRGQDVALRCDPISGHVSLYWYRQALGQGPEFLTYFNYEAQQDKSGLPNDRFSAERPEGSISTLTIQRTEQRDSAMYRCASSTNSGRAGEQYFGPGTRLTVT.

This clone occurred once. The chain combines TRBV9 with TRBJ1-1, with D possibly being TRBD1 (5 bases). V was shortened by 4 bases and J by 6 bases, with 13 bases between the two germline ends. CDR3 length: 13 residues. From germline, CDR1 is SGDLS and CDR2 YYNGEE. The CDR3 sequence is CASSPHWGAEAFF. The CDR3 DNA reads as TGTGCCAGCAGCCCCCATTGGGGGGCTGAAGCTTTCTTT.

This clone was observed a few times. The chain links TRBV27 to TRBJ2-7; 9 positions match TRBD2. CDR3 length: 15 residues. V trimming: 3 bases; J trimming: 4 bases; junction bases outside the gene matches: 7. Germline V gives CDR1 MNHEY, CDR2 SMNVEV (reference sequence). CDR3 bases: TGTGCCAGCAGTTTTGTAGCGGGAGTTCGTTACGAGCAGTACTTC. This encodes CASSFVAGVRYEQYF.

A note on this clone: At one end, the junction sequence differs from germline, possibly due to a read error. The rearrangement links TRBV5-6 to TRBJ1-2; D is ambiguous. Germline-derived CDR1 and CDR2 are SGHDT and YYEEEE. CDR3 length: 16 amino acids. The CDR3 DNA reads as TGTGCCAGCACCTTGGGGAGCACATTAACTAACTATGGCTACACCTTC. It translates to CASTLGSTLTNYGYTF. The variable domain in full, with the rest retrieved from reference TRBV5-6 and TRBJ1-2, is DAGVTQSPTHLIKTRGQQVTLRCSPKSGHDTVSWYQQALGQGPQFIFQYYEEEERQRGNFPDRFSGHQFPNYSSELNVNALLLGDSALYLCASTLGSTLTNYGYTFGSGTRLTVV.

The V and J genes are TRBV5-6 and TRBJ2-7; D is uncertain. The ends were cut back, 0 bases at V and 4 bases at J, with 14 bases in the middle. The CDR3 consists of 15 residues. Germline V gene lookup returns CDR1 SGHDT and CDR2 YYEEEE. Here the CDR3 reads CASSLGQTTTYEQYF. The DNA of the CDR3 is TGTGCCAGCAGCTTGGGGCAGACAACGACGTACGAGCAGTACTTC.

V usage is TRBV19 and J usage is TRBJ1-2, with D perhaps TRBD1 (6 bases). V lost 5 bases, J lost 8 bases, and 15 bases lay in between. CDR3 length equals 13 residues. Germline assignment: CDR1 LNHDA and CDR2 SQIVND (reference sequence). The CDR3 sequence is CASSFLSRGGYTF. The CDR3 bases are TGTGCCAGTAGTTTTTTGTCCAGGGGCGGCTACACCTTC.

This rearrangement joins TRBV5-6 to TRBJ2-3, with 13 nucleotides matching TRBD2. The CDR3 is 16 residues long. V shed 4 bases and J 2 bases; nucleotides not matched to a gene: 4. The germline gives CDR1 SGHDT, CDR2 YYEEEE. The CDR3 loop reads CASSDGTSGITDTQYF. The DNA for the CDR3 is TGTGCCAGCAGCGACGGGACTAGCGGGATCACAGATACGCAGTATTTT.

DNA for the CDR3: TGTGCCAGCAGTATAGCCCCCTCGACTAGTACGTACGAGCAGTACTTC. Its protein is CASSIAPSTSTYEQYF. J is TRBJ2-7 and V is TRBV28, with TRBD2 as a possible D gene (6 bases). The CDR3 is 16 amino acids. Per the germline V gene, CDR1 is MDHEN and CDR2 is SYDVKM. V was cut by 5 bases and J by 4 bases, with 21 bases left in between.

The rearrangement links TRBV19 to TRBJ1-1; D not certain. In germline, CDR1 is LNHDA, CDR2 SQIVND (reference sequence). CDR3 size: 14 residues. The V gene lost 6 bases and the J gene lost 6 bases, with 17 bases spanning the gap. The DNA for the CDR3 is TGTGCCAGTAGCCCCGGGATCCCAGTCGCTGAAGCTTTCTTT. Translated, it gives CASSPGIPVAEAFF.

The CDR3 region has the DNA TGCGCCAGCAGCCAAGAATGGACAGGTTTCCCCTACGAGCAGTACTTC. This encodes CASSQEWTGFPYEQYF. V usage is TRBV4-3 and J usage is TRBJ2-7; 7 bases are a match to TRBD1. CDR3 size: 16 residues. Germline V lookup: CDR1 LGHNA, CDR2 YSLEER. With 0 bases clipped from V and 2 bases from J, the junction kept 7 bases outside the gene matches.

This clone occurred once. The chain combines TRBV6-4 with TRBJ2-1; 7 positions match TRBD2. V gave up 0 bases and J gave up 0 bases; unmatched junction bases: 2. The CDR3 sequence is 16 residues long. Germline V gives CDR1 MRHNA, CDR2 SNTAGT. In nucleotides, the CDR3 is TGTGCCAGCAGTGACTCGGCGGGAGTCTCCTACAATGAGCAGTTCTTC. It specifies CASSDSAGVSYNEQFF.

The V and J genes are TRBV5-6 and TRBJ2-1, with 13 bases lining up with TRBD2. CDR3 length equals 18 residues. The germline gives CDR1 SGHDT, CDR2 YYEEEE. J was trimmed by 0 bases and V by 4 bases; bases with no gene match: 7. The CDR3 reads CASSPAGTSGTSYNEQFF. DNA of the CDR3: TGTGCCAGCAGCCCTGCCGGGACTAGCGGGACCTCCTACAATGAGCAGTTCTTC.

The rearrangement links TRBV9 to TRBJ1-1, with D unclear. Germline V CDR1 and CDR2: SGDLS, YYNGEE. Trimming pared 4 bases from V and 5 bases from J, leaving 12 bases between. The CDR3 covers 13 residues. CDR3 protein: CASSPRGVTEAFF. CDR3 nucleotides: TGTGCCAGCAGCCCCCGGGGAGTTACTGAAGCTTTCTTT.

This clone was detected once. This chain uses TRBV5-6 with TRBJ2-5, with TRBD2 as a possible D gene (6 bases). This CDR3 spans 15 amino acids. Germline-derived CDR1 and CDR2 are SGHDT and YYEEEE. The V and J ends lost 4 bases and 4 bases respectively, with 17 bases between them. The CDR3 sequence is CASSRSSGRIETQYF. The CDR3 bases are TGTGCCAGCAGCCGTAGTAGCGGAAGAATAGAGACCCAGTACTTC.

This clone occurred once. The chain is built from TRBV7-2 and TRBJ2-7, with D possibly matching TRBD2 (5 bases). The ends were cut back, 2 bases at V and 2 bases at J, with 10 bases in the middle. Germline CDR1 reads SGHTA; CDR2 reads FQGNSA. The CDR3 consists of 14 residues. CDR3 in amino acids: CASSLYSGTYEQYF. The CDR3 DNA reads TGTGCCAGCAGCTTATACAGCGGTACCTACGAGCAGTACTTC.

CDR3 residues: CASSKQGAGELFF. As DNA, the CDR3 is TGCGCCAGCTCTAAACAGGGGGCCGGGGAGCTGTTTTTT. The J gene is TRBJ2-2, the V gene TRBV4-1; 8 nucleotides agree with TRBD1. The CDR3 is 13 amino acids. V was pared by 8 bases and J by 6 bases, with 5 bases of the junction left unmatched. The germline gives CDR1 MGHRA, CDR2 YSYEKL.

For this clone: Sequence at one end of the junction differs from germline and may be a read error. The CDR3 DNA reads as TGTTCCAGCAGCTTAGTGATTCCGGCCGGCGGTGGCTACACCTTC. It is translated as CSSSLVIPAGGGYTF. The chain uses TRBV7-9 and TRBJ1-2; D unclear. The CDR3 sequence is 15 residues long. Germline V gene sequence: CDR1 SEHNR, CDR2 FQNEAQ (reference sequence).

This chain joins TRBV19 and TRBJ1-3; a weak D match, TRBD1 (5 bases). Germline V CDR1 and CDR2: LNHDA, SQIVND (reference sequence). Between the trimmed V and J ends, which lost 7 bases and 0 bases, there was a span of 10 bases. The CDR3 spans 14 residues. The chain's CDR3 is CASTDSLSGNTIYF. The CDR3 nucleotides read TGTGCCAGTACAGACAGCCTCTCTGGAAACACCATATATTTT.

The chain joins TRBV4-2 to TRBJ1-2; 8 bases align to TRBD1. The CDR3 is made up of 16 amino acids. Germline trimming cut 3 bases from V and 2 bases from J; bases unmatched to any gene: 8. The V gene's germline CDR1 is LGHNA and CDR2 YNFKEQ. The CDR3 region is CASSHRDRNPNYGYTF. The CDR3, as DNA: TGTGCCAGCAGCCACCGGGACAGGAACCCCAACTATGGCTACACCTTC.

This clone was recorded once. The chain combines TRBV28 with TRBJ2-4, with 9 bases identical to TRBD1. Germline V gives CDR1 MDHEN, CDR2 SYDVKM. This CDR3 comprises 18 residues. V dropped 7 bases and J dropped 0; count of bases not matched to a gene: 13. CDR3 in amino acids: CASKGTGHLRLAKNIQYF. In DNA form, the CDR3 reads TGTGCCAGCAAGGGGACAGGGCACCTAAGACTAGCCAAAAACATTCAGTACTTC.

With regard to this clone: The sample holds other DNA sequences that translate to the same CDR3. This chain joins TRBV25-1 and TRBJ2-5, with 14 bases identical to TRBD2. V lost 2 bases, J lost 5 bases, and 7 bases stayed unmatched. Germline V CDR1 and CDR2: MGHDK, SYGVNS. This CDR3 region has 17 residues. DNA for the CDR3: TGTGCCAGCAGTGAACTCGGACTAGCGGGGGGCCATGAGACCCAGTACTTC. Amino acids: CASSELGLAGGHETQYF.

This clone was seen once. The chain carries TRBV18 and TRBJ1-1, with 7 bases matching TRBD1. The V gene end was trimmed by 1 base and the J gene end by 7 bases; junction bases not matched to a gene: 12. CDR3 length: 16 residues. Looked up from germline, CDR1 is KGHSH and CDR2 is LQKENI. CDR3 DNA: TGTGCCAGCTCACCACGACAGGGAGATAACAGGGGTGAAGCTTTCTTT. It codes for CASSPRQGDNRGEAFF. The whole variable domain, remainder taken from reference TRBV18 and TRBJ1-1, is NAGVMQNPRHLVRRRGQEARLRCSPMKGHSHVYWYRQLPEEGLKFMVYLQKENIIDESGMPKERFSAEFPKEGPSILRIQQVVRGDSAAYFCASSPRQGDNRGEAFFGQGTRLTVV.

This clone has just a few counts. One end of the junction fails to match germline, which may point to a read error. This chain uses TRBV7-9 with TRBJ2-5; 8 nucleotides agree with TRBD2. The CDR3 covers 18 residues. CDR1 and CDR2 (germline): SEHNR, FQNEAQ (reference sequence). The CDR3 here is CSSSFVKGLLAGGETQYF. The CDR3 DNA sequence: TGTTCCAGCAGCTTCGTCAAGGGACTTCTGGCGGGAGGAGAGACCCAGTACTTC.

The CDR3, as DNA: TGCGCCAGCAGCACATCTAGCGGGGGGCCCTCCTACGAGCAGTACTTC. It yields the protein CASSTSSGGPSYEQYF. The chain carries TRBV5-1 and TRBJ2-7, with 11 nucleotides matching TRBD2. The CDR3 runs to 16 residues. Trimming removed 4 bases from V and 0 bases from J; junction bases left unmatched: 6. From germline, CDR1 is SGHRS and CDR2 YFSETQ.